This T cell receptor beta chain comes out of a study of breast tumors, draining lymph nodes, adjacent tissues. The CDR3 has 16 residues. V lost 5 bases, J lost 7 bases, and 21 bases lay in between. From germline, CDR1 is MNHNY and CDR2 SVGAGI (reference sequence). Samples came from axillary lymph nodes draining the breast cancer. TCRdb reprocessed the multiplex PCR reads with MiXCR, giving one entry per CDR3 protein. This sample has about 230,000 distinct CDR3 sequences; about 30% occur once, and the top ten carry 1.3% to 1.5%. This clonotype has more than one count but fewer than ten. Its specificity is not known. Findings and limits, study-wide: Most tumor T cells seemingly derive from lymph node, then expand in tumor. Tumor T cell lymph node origin was a supported hypothesis, not proven.

The receptor was isolated from a female donor with breast cancer. Some clones in this sample may be carry-over from other donors' samples. The chain joins TRBV6-6 to TRBJ2-1, with D possibly TRBD2 on 6 matching bases. The material sequenced was axillary lymph node tissue. The CDR3 nucleotides read TGTGCCAGCAGTCACCCCGCCTACGGGAGCTCAAATGAGCAGTTCTTC. Amino acids: CASSHPAYGSSNEQFF.